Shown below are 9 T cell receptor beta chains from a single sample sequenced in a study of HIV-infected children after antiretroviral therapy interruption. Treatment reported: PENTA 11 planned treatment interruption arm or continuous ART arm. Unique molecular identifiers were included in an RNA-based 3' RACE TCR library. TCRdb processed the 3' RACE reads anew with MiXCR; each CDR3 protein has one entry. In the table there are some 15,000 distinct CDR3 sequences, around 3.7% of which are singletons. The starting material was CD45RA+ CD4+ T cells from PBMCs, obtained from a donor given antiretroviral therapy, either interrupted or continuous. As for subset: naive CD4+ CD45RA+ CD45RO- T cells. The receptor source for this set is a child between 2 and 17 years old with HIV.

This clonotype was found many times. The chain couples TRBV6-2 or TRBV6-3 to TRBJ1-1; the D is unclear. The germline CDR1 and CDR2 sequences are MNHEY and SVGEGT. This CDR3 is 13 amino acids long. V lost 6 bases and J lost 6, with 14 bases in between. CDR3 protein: CASSTRVVAEAFF. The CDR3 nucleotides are TGTGCCAGCAGCACGCGGGTTGTCGCTGAAGCTTTCTTT.

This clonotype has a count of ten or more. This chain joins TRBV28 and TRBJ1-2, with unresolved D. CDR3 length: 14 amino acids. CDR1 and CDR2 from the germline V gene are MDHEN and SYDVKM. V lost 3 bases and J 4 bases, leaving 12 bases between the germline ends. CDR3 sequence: CASSLKDEGYGYTF. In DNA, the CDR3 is TGTGCCAGCAGTTTGAAGGATGAGGGCTATGGCTACACCTTC.

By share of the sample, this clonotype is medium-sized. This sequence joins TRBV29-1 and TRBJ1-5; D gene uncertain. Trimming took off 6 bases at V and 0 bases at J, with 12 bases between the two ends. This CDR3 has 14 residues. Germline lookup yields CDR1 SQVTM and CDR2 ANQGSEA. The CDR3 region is CSVLTRDSNQPQHF. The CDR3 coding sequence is TGCAGCGTCCTCACAAGGGATAGCAATCAGCCCCAGCATTTT.

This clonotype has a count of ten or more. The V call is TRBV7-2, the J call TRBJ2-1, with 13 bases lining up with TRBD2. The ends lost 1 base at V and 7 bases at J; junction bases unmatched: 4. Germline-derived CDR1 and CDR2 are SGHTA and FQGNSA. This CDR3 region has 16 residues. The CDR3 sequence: CASSLDGTSGANEQFF. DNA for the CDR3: TGTGCCAGCAGCTTAGATGGGACTAGCGGGGCTAATGAGCAGTTCTTC.

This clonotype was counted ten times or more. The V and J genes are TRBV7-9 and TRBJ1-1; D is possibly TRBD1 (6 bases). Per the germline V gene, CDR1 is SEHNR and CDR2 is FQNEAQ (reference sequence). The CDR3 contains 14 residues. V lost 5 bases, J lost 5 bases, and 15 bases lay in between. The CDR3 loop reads CASSLISGETEAFF. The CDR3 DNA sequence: TGTGCCAGCAGCCTCATATCAGGGGAAACTGAAGCTTTCTTT.

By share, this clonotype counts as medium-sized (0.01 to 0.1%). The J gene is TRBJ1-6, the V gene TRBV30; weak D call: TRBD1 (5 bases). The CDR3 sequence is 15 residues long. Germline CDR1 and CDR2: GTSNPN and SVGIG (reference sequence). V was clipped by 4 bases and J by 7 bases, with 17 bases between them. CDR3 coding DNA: TGTGCCTGGAAGAAGGAGTTGTGGGGGAATTCACCCCTCCACTTT. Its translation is CAWKKELWGNSPLHF.

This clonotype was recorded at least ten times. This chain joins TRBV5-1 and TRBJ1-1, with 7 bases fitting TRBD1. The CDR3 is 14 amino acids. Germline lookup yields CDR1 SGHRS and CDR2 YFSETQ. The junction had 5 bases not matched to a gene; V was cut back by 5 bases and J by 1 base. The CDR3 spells CASRYGTANTEAFF. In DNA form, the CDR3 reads TGCGCCAGCAGATATGGGACAGCGAACACTGAAGCTTTCTTT.

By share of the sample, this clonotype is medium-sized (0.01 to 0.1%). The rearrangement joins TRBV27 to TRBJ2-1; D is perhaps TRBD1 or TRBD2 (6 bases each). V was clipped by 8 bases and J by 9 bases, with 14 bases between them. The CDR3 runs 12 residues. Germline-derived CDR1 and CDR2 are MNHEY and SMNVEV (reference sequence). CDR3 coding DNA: TGTGCCAGCGGAGGGGGACGGGGTGAGCAGTTCTTC. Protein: CASGGGRGEQFF.

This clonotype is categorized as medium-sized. CDR3 loop: CASSLTWTGMAGQPQHF. CDR3 nucleotide sequence: TGTGCCAGCAGCTTAACCTGGACAGGCATGGCAGGTCAGCCCCAGCATTTT. The chain joins TRBV7-8 to TRBJ1-5, with 7 bases aligning to TRBD1. The V and J ends lost 2 bases and 6 bases, in that order; junction bases with no gene match: 13. This CDR3 contains 17 residues. The germline CDR1 and CDR2 sequences are SGHVS and FQNEAQ.